This T cell receptor (beta chain) originates from a study of HIV-infected patients and healthy controls. In this sample, this clonotype turned up many times. Its matching antigen is unknown. The CDR3 is 15 residues long. Germline loops: CDR1 MNHEY, CDR2 SVGAGI. V lost 6 bases, J lost 1 base, and 6 bases stayed unmatched. Study-wide findings and caveats: With just sixteen HIV-infected individuals processed, the findings' generality was considered strongly limited. Significantly higher mean Gini indices appeared in HIV-infected repertoires, possibly reflecting oligoclonality.

Reverse transcription used approximately 500 ng RNA and constant-region primers for alpha and beta. Each of the alpha and beta chains got its own library through chain-specific third strand synthesis with indices. MiXCR was run by TCRdb on the 5' RACE reads, yielding one entry per CDR3 protein. This table holds around 8,200 distinct CDR3 sequences, over 8% found once. All unsorted peripheral T cells were captured because whole blood was used without fractionation. Source: blood, taken before antiretroviral therapy. The source is an adult with HIV infection. V and J are TRBV6-5 and TRBJ1-5; 7 nucleotides agree with TRBD1. CDR3 sequence: CASSRQGLSNQPQHF. CDR3 DNA: TGTGCCAGCAGCCGACAGGGACTAAGCAATCAGCCCCAGCATTTT.